The clone carrying this T cell receptor beta chain turned up a few times. Flow cytometry had shown expanded CD8+CD57+ cells in the patients chosen for sequencing. The sample is drawn from a study of CD8+CD57+ T cells in acquired aplastic anemia. Using genomic DNA as the template, TCR beta VDJ and CDR3 profiling was carried out. TCRdb independently ran MiXCR on the reads; one entry per CDR3 protein. This table has under 200,000 distinct CDR3 sequences, about half appearing once. Germline loops: CDR1 MGHDK, CDR2 SYGVNS. The V end lost 3 bases, the J end lost 7 bases, and 12 bases lay between the germline ends. This CDR3 has 13 residues.

This rearrangement joins TRBV25-1 to TRBJ1-2; D not resolved. Sequenced material: sorted CD4+, CD8+, or CD8+CD57+ T cells (not recorded which) from PBMCs. The TCR originated in a human donor with aplastic anemia. CDR3 sequence reads: CASSDLGIGGYTF. The DNA for the CDR3 is TGTGCCAGCAGTGACTTGGGGATAGGTGGCTACACCTTC.